Described below is a single T cell receptor beta chain sequence and its context. Researchers took RNA transcripts and amplified the TCR beta CDR3 regions from them. When the TCR CDR3 underwent first-round RT-PCR, the HTBI primer set was used. TCRdb independently ran MiXCR on the multiplex PCR reads; one entry per CDR3 protein. The sample lists roughly 500,000 distinct CDR3 sequences; about 15% were seen once. This sample was taken from a study of T cells in Graves' hyperthyroidism and ophthalmopathy. Germline V CDR1 and CDR2: SGHAT, FQNNGV. V lost 4 bases, J lost 7 bases, and 19 bases lay in between. This CDR3 spans 16 amino acids.

The receptor comes from a woman aged 25 to 39 with Graves' hyperthyroidism that later progressed to Graves' ophthalmopathy. V gene TRBV11-2 combines with J gene TRBJ2-2; D call uncertain. The source material was blood. In DNA form, the CDR3 reads TGTGCCAGCAGCTCCCGTCCCATATTTAATAACGGGGAGCTGTTTTTT. This gives the protein CASSSRPIFNNGELFF.